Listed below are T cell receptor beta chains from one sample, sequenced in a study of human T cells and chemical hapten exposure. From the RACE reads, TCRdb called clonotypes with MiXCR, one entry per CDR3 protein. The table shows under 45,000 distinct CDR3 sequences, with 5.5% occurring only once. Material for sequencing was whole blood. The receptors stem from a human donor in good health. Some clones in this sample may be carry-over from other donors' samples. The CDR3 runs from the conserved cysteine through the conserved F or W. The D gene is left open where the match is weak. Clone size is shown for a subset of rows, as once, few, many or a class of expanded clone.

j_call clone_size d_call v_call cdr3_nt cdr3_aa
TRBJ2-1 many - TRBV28 TGTGCCAGCAGTAGCCAACAGGGTCTTAGGGGGGATGAGCAGTTCTTC CASSSQQGLRGDEQFF
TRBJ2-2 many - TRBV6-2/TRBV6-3 TGTGCCAGCAATCCCGCGCGCTTCCGCAACACCGGGGAGCTGTTTTTT CASNPARFRNTGELFF
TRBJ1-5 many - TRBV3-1 TGTGCCAGCAGCCAAAACGCCAGGGGTCAGCCCCAGCATTTT CASSQNARGQPQHF
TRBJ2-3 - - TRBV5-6 TGTGCCAGCAGCTGGAGAGTGGACATTGGTAACACAGATACGCAGTATTTT CASSWRVDIGNTDTQYF
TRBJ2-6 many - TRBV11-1 TGTGCCAGCAGCCCCTCTGTCGGCAGATCCTCTGGGGCCAACGTCCTGACTTTC CASSPSVGRSSGANVLTF
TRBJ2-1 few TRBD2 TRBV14 TGTGCCAGCAGCCTCGGGACTACCTCCTACAATGAGCAGTTCTTC CASSLGTTSYNEQFF
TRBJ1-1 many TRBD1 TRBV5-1 TGCGCCAGCAAGGGACAGGGGGCAAGCACTGAAGCTTTCTTT CASKGQGASTEAFF
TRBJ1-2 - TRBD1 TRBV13 TGTGCCAGCAGCTTAGGGCCAGGACAGGGCTATGGCTACACCTTC CASSLGPGQGYGYTF
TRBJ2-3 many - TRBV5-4 TGTGCCAGCAGCATCAGTACTAGCACAGATACGCAGTATTTT CASSISTSTDTQYF
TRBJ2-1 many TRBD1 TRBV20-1 TGCAGTGCAGGGGGCCGATACAATGAGCAGTTCTTC CSAGGRYNEQFF
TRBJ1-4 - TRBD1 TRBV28 TGTGCCAGCAGTCGACAGAGGGGTCATGGAGGGGGCGAAAAACTGTTTTTT CASSRQRGHGGGEKLFF
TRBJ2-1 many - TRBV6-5 TGTGCCAGCAGTTACTCGGGAACTGAGCAGTTCTTC CASSYSGTEQFF
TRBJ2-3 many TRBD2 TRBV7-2 TGTGCCAGCAGCTCTCTACTAGCGGGAGGAGATACGCAGTATTTT CASSSLLAGGDTQYF
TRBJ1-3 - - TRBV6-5 TGTGCCAGCAGGACGATCGGAAACACCATATATTTT CASRTIGNTIYF
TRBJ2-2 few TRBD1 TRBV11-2 TGTGCCAGCATCCTGGGGACAGCCCTTTCGAACACCGGGGAGCTGTTTTTT CASILGTALSNTGELFF
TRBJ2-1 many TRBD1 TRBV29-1 TGCAGCGGTGTCGGAGGACAGGGGAGCAATGAGCAGTTCTTC CSGVGGQGSNEQFF
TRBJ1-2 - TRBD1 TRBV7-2 TGTGCCAGCAGCCCGGACAGGCCGTCTCACTATGGCTACACCTTC CASSPDRPSHYGYTF
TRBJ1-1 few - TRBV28 TGTGCCAGCAGTTTGTCGTCCGAAGCTTTCTTT CASSLSSEAFF
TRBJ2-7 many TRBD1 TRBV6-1 TGTGCCAGCAGGAAGTCCCGGGACAGATACGAGCAGTACTTC CASRKSRDRYEQYF
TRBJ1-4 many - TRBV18 TGTGCCAGCTCACTTACTGGAATTCCGTTTACGGAAAAACTGTTTTTT CASSLTGIPFTEKLFF
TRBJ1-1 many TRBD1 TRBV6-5 TGTGCCAGTTCGGGGACAGGGGGCCGGTACACTGAAGCTTTCTTT CASSGTGGRYTEAFF
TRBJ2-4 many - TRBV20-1 TGCCAAAATAACATTCAGTACTTC CQNNIQYF
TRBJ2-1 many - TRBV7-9 TGTGCCATCCCGAGGGCGGGTGGGGCAGATGAGCAGTTCTTC CAIPRAGGADEQFF
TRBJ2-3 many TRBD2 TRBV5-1 TGCGCCAGCAGCTTCGGGACTAGGACAGATACGCAGTATTTT CASSFGTRTDTQYF
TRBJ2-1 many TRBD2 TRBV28 TGTGCCAGCAGTTTGCCATTTCCGGGGGGGGAGGAGGAAAATGAGCAGTTCTTC CASSLPFPGGEEENEQFF
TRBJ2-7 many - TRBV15 TGTGCCACCAGCAGAGATCCCTCTTACGAGCAGTACTTC CATSRDPSYEQYF
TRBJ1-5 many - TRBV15 TGTGCCACCAGCAGCGGGGTGGATCAGCCCCAGCATTTT CATSSGVDQPQHF
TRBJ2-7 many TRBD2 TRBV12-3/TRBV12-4 TGTGCCAGCAGTTTATCCCCTCTAGCGGGGGGCCTCTACGAGCAGTACTTC CASSLSPLAGGLYEQYF
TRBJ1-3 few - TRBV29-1 TGCAGCGCCCGCGCGGGGGGCTCTGGAAACACCATATATTTT CSARAGGSGNTIYF
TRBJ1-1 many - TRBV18 TGTGCCAGCTCATTTCAGGGCGCTTCAGGCACTGAAGCTTTCTTT CASSFQGASGTEAFF
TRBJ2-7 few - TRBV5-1 TGCGCCAGCAGCCCGGGGGATTACGAGCAGTACTTC CASSPGDYEQYF
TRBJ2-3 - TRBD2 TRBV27 TGTGCCAGCAGTTCGACTAGCTATACAGATACGCAGTATTTT CASSSTSYTDTQYF
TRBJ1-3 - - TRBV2 TGTGCCAGCAGTGCCGGACAGTTCTTCTCTGGAAACACCATATATTTT CASSAGQFFSGNTIYF
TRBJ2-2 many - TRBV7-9 TGTGCCAGCAGGGCCTTGCGGTCCCGGGGCACCGGGGAGCTGTTTTTT CASRALRSRGTGELFF
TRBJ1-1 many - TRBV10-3 TGTGCCATAAAGGACAGTCCCGGGGCTGAAGCTTTCTTT CAIKDSPGAEAFF